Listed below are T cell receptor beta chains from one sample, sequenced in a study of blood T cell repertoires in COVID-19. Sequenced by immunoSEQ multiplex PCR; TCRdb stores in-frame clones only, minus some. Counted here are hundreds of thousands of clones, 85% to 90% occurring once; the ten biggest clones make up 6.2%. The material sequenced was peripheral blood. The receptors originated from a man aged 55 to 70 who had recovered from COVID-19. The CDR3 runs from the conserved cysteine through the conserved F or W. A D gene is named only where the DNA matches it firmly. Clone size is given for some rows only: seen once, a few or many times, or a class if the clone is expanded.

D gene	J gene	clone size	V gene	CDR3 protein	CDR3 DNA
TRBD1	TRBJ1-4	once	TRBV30	CAWSVQGEKLFF	TGTGCCTGGAGTGTACAGGGGGAAAAACTGTTTTTT
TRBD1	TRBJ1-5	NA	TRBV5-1	CASSLGTGGNQPQHF	TGCGCCAGCAGCTTGGGGACAGGGGGGAATCAGCCCCAGCATTTT
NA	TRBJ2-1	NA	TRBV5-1	CASSPGQWEQFF	TGCGCCAGCAGCCCCGGTCAATGGGAGCAGTTCTTC
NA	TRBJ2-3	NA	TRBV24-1	CATSDRGSTDTQYF	TGTGCCACCAGTGATCGGGGGAGCACAGATACGCAGTATTTT
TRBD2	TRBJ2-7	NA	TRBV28	CASSLAGGPPSYEQYF	TGTGCCAGCAGTTTAGCGGGAGGGCCCCCCTCCTACGAGCAGTACTTC
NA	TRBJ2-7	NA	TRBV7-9	CASSSAGTTASYEQYF	TGTGCCAGCAGCTCCGCCGGGACAACGGCCTCCTACGAGCAGTACTTC
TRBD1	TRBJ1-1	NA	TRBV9	CASSEGGTVGNTEAFF	TGTGCCAGCAGCGAAGGTGGGACAGTTGGGAACACTGAAGCTTTCTTT
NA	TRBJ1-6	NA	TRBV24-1	CAPQRRGPSLNSPLHF	TGTGCCCCCCAGAGACGGGGTCCATCATTGAATTCACCCCTCCACTTT
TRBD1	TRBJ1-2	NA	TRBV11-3	CASSLGQGGAGYTF	TGTGCCAGCAGCTTGGGACAGGGAGGTGCTGGCTACACCTTC
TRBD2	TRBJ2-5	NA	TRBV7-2	CASSPRGSGVETQYF	TGTGCCAGCAGCCCACGGGGTAGCGGGGTAGAGACCCAGTACTTC
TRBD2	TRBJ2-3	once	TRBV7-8	CASSLTSGKRTDTQYF	TGTGCCAGCAGCTTAACCAGCGGGAAGCGCACAGATACGCAGTATTTT
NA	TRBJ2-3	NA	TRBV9	CASSVVQGGTDTQYF	TGTGCCAGCAGCGTAGTACAGGGGGGGACAGATACGCAGTATTTT
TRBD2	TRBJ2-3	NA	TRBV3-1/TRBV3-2	CASSQNTGGIDTQYF	TGTGCCAGCAGCCAAAACACGGGAGGGATAGATACGCAGTATTTT
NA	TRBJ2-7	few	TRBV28	CASLRGLSYEQYF	TGTGCCAGCTTGCGGGGGCTCTCCTACGAGCAGTACTTC
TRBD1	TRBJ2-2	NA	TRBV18	CASSRTGGESGELFF	TGTGCCAGCTCTAGGACAGGGGGCGAATCCGGGGAGCTGTTTTTT
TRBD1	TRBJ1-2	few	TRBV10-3	CATGTGENYGYTF	TGTGCCACCGGGACAGGGGAAAACTATGGCTACACCTTC
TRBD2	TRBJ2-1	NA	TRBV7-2	CASSLREGNYGVEQFF	TGTGCCAGCAGCTTACGGGAGGGGAACTACGGGGTTGAGCAGTTCTTC
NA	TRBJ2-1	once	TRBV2	CASSGSASNEQFF	TGTGCCAGCAGTGGATCTGCGAGTAATGAGCAGTTCTTC
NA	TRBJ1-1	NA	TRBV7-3	CASSPNTRGLNTEAFF	TGTGCCAGCAGCCCCAATACCCGGGGTTTGAACACTGAAGCTTTCTTT
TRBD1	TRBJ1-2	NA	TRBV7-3	CASSPQGALSYGYTF	TGTGCCAGCAGCCCGCAGGGGGCATTATCCTATGGCTACACCTTC
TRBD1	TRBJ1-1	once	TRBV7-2	CASSDRDRVRAFF	TGTGCCAGCAGCGACCGGGACAGGGTACGTGCTTTCTTT
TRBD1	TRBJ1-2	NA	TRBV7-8	CASSRNRGDYGYTF	TGTGCCAGCAGCAGGAACAGGGGGGACTATGGCTACACCTTC
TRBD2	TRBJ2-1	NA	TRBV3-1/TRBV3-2	CASSQLTSGRGSYNEQFF	TGTGCCAGCAGCCAGCTGACTAGCGGGAGGGGGTCCTACAATGAGCAGTTCTTC
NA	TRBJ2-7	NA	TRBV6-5	CASTRTAAVNEQYF	TGTGCCAGTACCCGGACAGCTGCTGTGAACGAGCAGTACTTC
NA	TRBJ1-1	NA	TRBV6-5	CASSLQGRAEAFF	TGTGCCAGCAGCCTACAGGGTCGGGCTGAAGCTTTCTTT
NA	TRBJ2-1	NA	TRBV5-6	CASSLGDSTNNEQFF	TGTGCCAGCAGCTTGGGGGACTCGACCAACAATGAGCAGTTCTTC
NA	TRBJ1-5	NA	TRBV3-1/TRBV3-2	CASSQDGGGNQPQHF	TGTGCCAGCAGCCAAGATGGGGGGGGCAATCAGCCCCAGCATTTT
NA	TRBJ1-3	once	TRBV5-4	CASSLWADSGNTIYF	TGTGCCAGCAGCTTATGGGCCGACTCTGGAAACACCATATATTTT
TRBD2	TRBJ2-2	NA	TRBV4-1	CASSQDSGAPNTGELFF	TGCGCCAGCAGCCAAGATAGCGGGGCGCCGAACACCGGGGAGCTGTTTTTT
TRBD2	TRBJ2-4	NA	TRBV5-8	CASTLGTSGSTKNIQYF	TGTGCCAGCACCCTGGGGACTAGCGGGAGTACTAAAAACATTCAGTACTTC
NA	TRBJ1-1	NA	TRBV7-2	CASSGESYTEAFF	TGTGCCAGCAGCGGGGAGTCCTACACTGAAGCTTTCTTT
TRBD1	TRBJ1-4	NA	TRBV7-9	CASSPGQENEKLFF	TGTGCCAGCAGCCCGGGACAGGAGAATGAAAAACTGTTTTTT
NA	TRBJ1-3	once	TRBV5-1	CASSPKLQGPGNTIYF	TGCGCCAGCAGCCCGAAATTGCAGGGCCCCGGAAACACCATATATTTT
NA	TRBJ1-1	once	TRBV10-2	CASSVMEISAEAFF	TGCGCCAGCAGTGTGATGGAGATAAGCGCTGAAGCTTTCTTT
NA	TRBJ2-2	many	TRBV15	CATSRSRQRTPKELFF	TGTGCCACCAGCAGATCCCGACAGAGAACCCCTAAGGAGCTGTTTTTT
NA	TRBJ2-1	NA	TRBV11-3	CASSAPSGQGLSYNEQFF	TGTGCCAGCAGCGCCCCGTCTGGGCAGGGGCTTTCCTACAATGAGCAGTTCTTC
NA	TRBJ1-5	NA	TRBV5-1	CASSLDGGQPQHF	TGCGCCAGCAGCTTAGACGGAGGTCAGCCCCAGCATTTT
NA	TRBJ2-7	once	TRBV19	CASSAMTELEEQYF	TGTGCCAGTAGTGCCATGACAGAGCTAGAAGAGCAGTACTTC
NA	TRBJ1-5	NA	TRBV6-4	CATSRDTNQPQHF	TGTGCCACGTCCCGGGACACCAATCAGCCCCAGCATTTT
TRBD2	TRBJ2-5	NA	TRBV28	CASSNGLAGIQETQYF	TGTGCCAGCAGTAACGGACTAGCGGGGATCCAAGAGACCCAGTACTTC
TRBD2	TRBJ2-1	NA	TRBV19	CASSIPYGGDQFF	TGTGCCAGTAGTATCCCATACGGGGGGGACCAGTTCTTC
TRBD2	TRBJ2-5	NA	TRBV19	CASSSLPSGGRETQYF	TGTGCCAGTAGTAGCCTTCCTAGCGGGGGCAGGGAGACCCAGTACTTC
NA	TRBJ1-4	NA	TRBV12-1	CASRRGGTIFEKLFF	TGTGCCAGCAGGAGGGGGGGGACAATATTTGAAAAACTGTTTTTT
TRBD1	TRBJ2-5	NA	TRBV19	CASSPGQGYQETQYF	TGTGCCAGTAGTCCGGGACAGGGTTACCAAGAGACCCAGTACTTC
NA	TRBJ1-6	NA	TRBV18	CASSPSEGEDSPLHF	TGTGCCAGCTCACCATCGGAAGGGGAAGATTCACCCCTCCACTTT
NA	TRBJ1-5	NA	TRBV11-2	CASSLNYGQPQHF	TGTGCCAGCAGCTTAAATTACGGTCAGCCCCAGCATTTT
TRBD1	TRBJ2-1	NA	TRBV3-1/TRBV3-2	CASSGTGEGEQFF	TGTGCCAGCAGCGGGACAGGGGAAGGTGAGCAGTTCTTC
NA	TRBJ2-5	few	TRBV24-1	CATSDTIQETQYF	TGTGCCACCAGTGATACAATCCAAGAGACCCAGTACTTC
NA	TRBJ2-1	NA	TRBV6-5	CAAVVATYNEQFF	TGTGCCGCGGTAGTGGCCACCTACAATGAGCAGTTCTTC
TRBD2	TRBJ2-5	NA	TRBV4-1	CASSQGGSGLETQYF	TGCGCCAGCAGCCAAGGAGGTAGCGGGCTTGAGACCCAGTACTTC
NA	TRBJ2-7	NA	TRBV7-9	CASSLDEYEQYF	TGTGCCAGCAGCTTAGACGAGTACGAGCAGTACTTC
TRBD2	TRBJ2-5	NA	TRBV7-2	CASELGTRETQYF	TGTGCCAGCGAGTTGGGGACTAGAGAGACCCAGTACTTC
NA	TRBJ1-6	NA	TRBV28	CASRVVGEINSPLHF	TGTGCCAGCAGAGTTGTTGGAGAAATAAATTCACCCCTCCACTTT
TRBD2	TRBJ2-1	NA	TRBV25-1	CASSAFTSGPYNEQFF	TGTGCCAGCAGCGCCTTCACTAGCGGCCCCTACAATGAGCAGTTCTTC
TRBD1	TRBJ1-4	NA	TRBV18	CASSRIRSQGATDEKLFF	TGTGCCAGCTCTCGAATACGATCACAGGGGGCTACGGATGAAAAACTGTTTTTT
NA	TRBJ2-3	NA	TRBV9	CASSVDRGINTQYF	TGTGCCAGCAGCGTTGACCGGGGAATCAATACGCAGTATTTT
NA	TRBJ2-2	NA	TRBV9	CASSVAGTNTGELFF	TGTGCCAGCAGCGTAGCGGGGACGAACACCGGGGAGCTGTTTTTT
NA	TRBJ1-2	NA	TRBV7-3	CASSSYRDHGYTF	TGTGCCAGCAGCTCATACAGGGATCATGGCTACACCTTC
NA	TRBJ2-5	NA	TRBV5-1	CASSSGGSDNQETQYF	TGCGCCAGCAGCTCCGGCGGTTCGGACAACCAAGAGACCCAGTACTTC
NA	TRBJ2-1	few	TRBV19	CASGLGGANNEQFF	TGTGCCAGTGGGCTCGGCGGGGCCAACAATGAGCAGTTCTTC